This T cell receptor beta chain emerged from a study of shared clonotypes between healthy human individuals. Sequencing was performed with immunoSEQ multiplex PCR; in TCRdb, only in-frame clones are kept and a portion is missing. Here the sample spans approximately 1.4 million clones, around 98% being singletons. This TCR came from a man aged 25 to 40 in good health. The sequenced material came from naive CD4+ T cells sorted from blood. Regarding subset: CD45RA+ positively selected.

DNA of the CDR3: TGCGCCAGCAGCCAACCCCGGACAGGCTCAAGGGGCGAGCAGTACTTC. Translation: CASSQPRTGSRGEQYF. The chain has TRBV4-1 and TRBJ2-7; 7 nucleotides align to TRBD1. Germline V gene data show CDR1 as MGHRA and CDR2 as YSYEKL. There are 16 residues in the CDR3. J lost 6 bases, V lost 2 bases, and 13 bases had no gene match.